The source of this T cell receptor beta chain is a study of blood T cell repertoires in COVID-19. This clone is a singleton in its sample. Profiling relied on immunoSEQ multiplex PCR, and the TCRdb table lists in-frame clones only, not all of them. This sample yields 270,000 or so clones, of which approximately 88% are seen a single time; about 1.2% belongs to the top ten. The CDR3 is 14 amino acids. The germline V and J ends were trimmed by 6 bases and 7 bases, with 13 bases remaining between them. Germline loops: CDR1 WSHSY, CDR2 SAAADI. This receptor was taken from a woman aged 40-49 years with acute COVID-19. Sequenced: PBMCs or T cells enriched from blood (not recorded which). The rearrangement uses TRBV10-2 and TRBJ1-6, with no clear D. CDR3 DNA: TGCGCCAGCAGAGGAGGGAGCCTAAATTCACCCCTCCACTTT. This sequence encodes CASRGGSLNSPLHF.